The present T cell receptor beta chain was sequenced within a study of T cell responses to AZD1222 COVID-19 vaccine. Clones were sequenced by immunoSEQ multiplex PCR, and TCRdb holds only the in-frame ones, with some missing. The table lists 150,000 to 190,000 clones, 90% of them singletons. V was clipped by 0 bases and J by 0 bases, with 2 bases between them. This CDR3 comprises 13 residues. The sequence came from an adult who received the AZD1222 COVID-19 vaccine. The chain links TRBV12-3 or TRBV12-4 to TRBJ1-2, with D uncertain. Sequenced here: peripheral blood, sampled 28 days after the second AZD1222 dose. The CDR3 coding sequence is TGTGCCAGCAGTTTAGCGGCTAACTATGGCTACACCTTC. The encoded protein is CASSLAANYGYTF.